Below, one T cell receptor beta chain is given with its context. The antigen this receptor binds is unknown. No quality values exist for individual bases; no much larger clone is one base distant. The immunoSEQ Assay, a bias-controlled multiplex PCR, was used to amplify TCRbeta CDR3 regions from genomic DNA. From the authors' description of their analysis: Nucleated cell counts per sample were estimated from amplification of reference gene primers within the assay. To quantify the absolute abundance of each unique TCRbeta CDR3 rearrangement, sequence reads were collapsed and filtered. For each sample, productive Simpson clonality was calculated as the square root of Simpson's diversity index over productive rearrangements. TCRdb obtained this table from immuneACCESS and retained in-frame rearrangements with V and J assigned. These tables miss some clones; where compared with another copy, unresolved V genes account for less than half of the shortfall, and the remainder is unexplained. V, J and clone size reflect that table, while D and trimming were determined from the DNA. This sample holds around 340,000 clones; around nine tenths were observed only once. Jointly, the top ten make up under 5% of the sample.

The entry originates in a study of blood T cell repertoires in COVID-19 (TCRdb year 2020). In the study overall: Samples from collaborators originated in the United States, Italy and Spain and spanned both the acute and convalescent phases of COVID-19. The material from the prospective study consisted of cDNA or gDNA derived from T cells, B-cell-depleted T cells, or PBMCs. Deeply sampled blood TCRbeta repertoires from subjects exposed to, actively infected with, or recovered from COVID-19 were included in the dataset. The repertoires were made available in a free public database intended to serve as a resource for research on the immune response to SARS-CoV-2. The samples were drawn from two sources: the first 160 participants of the ongoing ImmuneRACE study, and fewer than 1,500 subjects contributed by 6 global collaborators. Nearly every sample came with metadata listing a de-identified subject ID, COVID-19 status, age in years and sex. HLA class I and class II types, where available, came from metadata supplied by the sample provider rather than from assay-based typing.

What the research found in general, with its limitations: The quantity of clinical and demographic metadata differed by source and by participant and was supplied without curation.

From the cysteine up to the phenylalanine, the CDR3 has a length of 14 residues. Only the CDR3 part of the read is kept: 42 bases, read in frame from the first base. At the junction V is shortened by 3 bases and J by 3 bases, with 11 bases in between. For CDR1 and CDR2, the germline V gene (reference sequence) lists SEHNR and FQNEAQ. One collaborating source in Seattle enrolled patients while the patients were actively infected and followed the patients over time throughout the course of disease. Collaborating institutions collected whole blood in K2EDTA tubes following their own protocols. For TCRbeta analysis, collaborators shipped samples as frozen whole blood, isolated PBMCs, or DNA extracted from either of those sample types.

The chain is made from TRBV7-9 and TRBJ1-2; no D gene is confidently identified. The clonotype originates from a woman aged 55-69 years with COVID-19, enrolled during active disease. Sequences were obtained from peripheral blood. The CDR3 region reads CASSFSLEHYGYTF. The nucleotides are TGTGCCAGCAGCTTTAGCCTCGAACACTATGGCTACACCTTC.